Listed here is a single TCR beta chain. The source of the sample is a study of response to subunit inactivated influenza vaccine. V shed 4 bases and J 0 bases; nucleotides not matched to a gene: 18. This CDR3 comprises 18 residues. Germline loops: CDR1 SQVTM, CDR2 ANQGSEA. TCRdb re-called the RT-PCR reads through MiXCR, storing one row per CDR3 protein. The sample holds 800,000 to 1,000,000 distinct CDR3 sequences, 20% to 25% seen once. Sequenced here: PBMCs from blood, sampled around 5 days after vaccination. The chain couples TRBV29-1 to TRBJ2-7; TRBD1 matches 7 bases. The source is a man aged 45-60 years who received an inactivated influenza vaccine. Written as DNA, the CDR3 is TGCAGCGTTGTCCGGTACGCACAGGGGCGGTCTCGCTCCTACGAGCAGTACTTC. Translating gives CSVVRYAQGRSRSYEQYF.